The 29 T cell receptor beta chains reported below all come from one sample, sequenced in a study of shared clonotypes between healthy human individuals. Here immunoSEQ multiplex PCR was the method, and the copy in TCRdb shows in-frame clones only, minus some. The sample yields millions of clones, 93% seen once. CD45RO-negative CD8 cells positively selected for CCR7 made up the naive population, which excluded terminally differentiated effector memory CD45RA+ cells. Sequencing was carried out using naive CD8+ T cells from PBMCs. These receptors all stem from a man aged 18 to 30 in good health. Some clones in this sample may be carry-over from other donors' samples.

The chain joins TRBV9 to TRBJ2-1; 7 bases are shared with TRBD2. With 0 bases clipped from V and 5 bases from J, the junction kept 5 bases outside the gene matches. This CDR3 spans 15 amino acids. Germline CDR1 is SGDLS and CDR2 is YYNGEE. CDR3 bases: TGTGCCAGCAGCGTAGGCGGGAGCATGAACAATGAGCAGTTCTTC. Residues: CASSVGGSMNNEQFF.

The chain carries TRBV6-1 and TRBJ2-7, with D perhaps TRBD1 (5 bases). The V and J ends lost 2 bases and 2 bases respectively, with 10 bases between them. The length of the CDR3 is 14 residues. The germline gives CDR1 MNHNS, CDR2 SASEGT. CDR3 sequence (DNA): TGTGCCAGCAGTGAAAAGGCAGGGACCTACGAGCAGTACTTC. Residues: CASSEKAGTYEQYF.

The chain employs TRBV21-1 and TRBJ2-1; TRBD1, as called in the table, went unchecked against the DNA. TRBV21-1 is flagged as a pseudogene. There are 17 residues in the CDR3. The CDR3 DNA reads TGTGCCAGCAGCGAATTACAGGACAGGGTCTCCTACAATGAGCAGTTCTTC. Translating gives CASSELQDRVSYNEQFF.

Comments on this clone: Other nucleotide sequences from this sample produce the same CDR3. The chain combines TRBV27 with TRBJ2-7; a possible D gene is TRBD2 (5 bases). CDR1 MNHEY and CDR2 SMNVEV come from the germline V gene (reference sequence). Trimming cost V 4 bases and J 3 bases, with 13 bases left between them. The CDR3 length is 14 residues. CDR3 residues: CASSSGLAVYEQYF. The DNA for the CDR3 is TGTGCCAGCAGTTCCGGGCTAGCAGTCTACGAGCAGTACTTC.

The chain recombines TRBV9 with TRBJ1-3, with D possibly being TRBD1 (5 bases). Trimming cost V 4 bases and J 5 bases, with 7 bases left between them. The CDR3 extends over 12 amino acids. Germline CDR1 SGDLS, CDR2 YYNGEE. The chain's CDR3 is CASSPDRNTIYF. The CDR3 region has the DNA TGTGCCAGCAGCCCGGACAGAAACACCATATATTTT.

V usage is TRBV27 and J usage is TRBJ2-5, with 8 bases identical to TRBD1. CDR1 and CDR2 (germline): MNHEY, SMNVEV (reference sequence). The ends lost 3 bases at V and 3 bases at J; junction bases unmatched: 6. The CDR3 runs 15 residues. CDR3 residues: CASSFRGRGEETQYF. The DNA for the CDR3 is TGTGCCAGCAGTTTCAGGGGGCGGGGTGAAGAGACCCAGTACTTC.

The chain links TRBV4-2 to TRBJ1-1; TRBD1 might be the D (6 bases). The V gene's germline CDR1 is LGHNA and CDR2 YNFKEQ. V dropped 4 bases and J dropped 4 bases, with 16 bases sitting between them. This CDR3 has 15 residues. The CDR3 bases are TGTGCCAGCAGCCCAACGAGGGGGGCAAGCACTGAAGCTTTCTTT. The encoded protein is CASSPTRGASTEAFF.

The chain joins TRBV7-9 to TRBJ2-5; TRBD1 matches at 7 bases. The CDR3 covers 16 residues. CDR1 and CDR2 (germline): SEHNR, FQNEAQ (reference sequence). V lost 5 bases to trimming and J lost 5 bases; unmatched junction nucleotides: 14. The CDR3 sequence: CASSTRQGKEEETQYF. In DNA form, the CDR3 reads TGTGCCAGCAGCACCCGACAGGGCAAAGAGGAGGAGACCCAGTACTTC.

This chain uses TRBV7-8 with TRBJ2-7; 13 bases are shared with TRBD2. V shed 2 bases and J 4 bases; nucleotides not matched to a gene: 11. Germline assignment: CDR1 SGHVS and CDR2 FQNEAQ. CDR3 length: 18 residues. DNA of the CDR3: TGTGCCAGCAGCTTATACTTAAAACTAGCGGGAGGGGAATACGAGCAGTACTTC. Encoded protein: CASSLYLKLAGGEYEQYF.

V and J are TRBV28 and TRBJ2-5; 9 nucleotides align to TRBD2. CDR1 is MDHEN and CDR2 is SYDVKM in the germline V gene. J gave up 1 base and V 7 bases, and 13 bases lay outside the gene matches. This CDR3 contains 17 residues. The CDR3 sequence is CASIASGRSFSQETQYF. The CDR3 DNA reads as TGTGCCAGCATCGCCAGCGGGAGGTCCTTTTCCCAAGAGACCCAGTACTTC. Filled out from reference TRBV28 and TRBJ2-5, the complete variable domain reads DVKVTQSSRYLVKRTGEKVFLECVQDMDHENMFWYRQDPGLGLRLIYFSYDVKMKEKGDIPEGYSVSREKKERFSLILESASTNQTSMYLCASIASGRSFSQETQYFGPGTRLLVL.

This clone appeared once. The V gene is TRBV9, the J gene TRBJ1-3; no firm D call. Germline V gene data show CDR1 as SGDLS and CDR2 as YYNGEE. The CDR3 consists of 15 residues. The ends were cut back, 4 bases at V and 4 bases at J, with 15 bases in the middle. The CDR3 bases are TGTGCCAGCAGCCCGAGACCAGTTGCCGGAAACACCATATATTTT. Translating it yields CASSPRPVAGNTIYF.

The CDR3 region is CASSLAAGQTYEQYF. DNA for the CDR3: TGCGCCAGCAGCCTTGCTGCGGGACAAACCTACGAGCAGTACTTC. The chain links TRBV4-3 to TRBJ2-7, with D perhaps TRBD1 or TRBD2 (6 bases each). Germline lookup yields CDR1 LGHNA and CDR2 YSLEER. The length of the CDR3 is 15 residues. The V end was cut by 4 bases, the J end by 2 bases, with 15 bases between.

The chain employs TRBV28 and TRBJ1-2, with 8 bases aligning to TRBD1. Germline V gene lookup returns CDR1 MDHEN and CDR2 SYDVKM. J lost 4 bases, V lost 2 bases, and 9 bases had no gene match. The CDR3 sequence is 16 residues long. CDR3 DNA: TGTGCCAGCAGTTTAGAGACAGGGGAAGTTCTCTATGGCTACACCTTC. Its protein product is CASSLETGEVLYGYTF.

V usage is TRBV25-1 and J usage is TRBJ2-7, with a possible D match to TRBD2 (5 bases). The CDR3 length is 14 residues. V lost 6 bases and J lost 3, with 15 bases in between. Per the germline V gene, CDR1 is MGHDK and CDR2 is SYGVNS. CDR3 in amino acids: CASRNPRADYEQYF. Written as DNA, the CDR3 is TGTGCCAGCAGAAACCCGCGGGCAGACTACGAGCAGTACTTC.

The chain combines TRBV27 with TRBJ2-5, with D perhaps TRBD2 (6 bases). Germline CDR1 reads MNHEY; CDR2 reads SMNVEV (reference sequence). V was shortened by 3 bases and J by 4 bases, with 18 bases between the two germline ends. This CDR3 has 16 residues. CDR3 nucleotides: TGTGCCAGCAGTTTCTGGGTCCCTGGGGGGATAGAGACCCAGTACTTC. Translating it yields CASSFWVPGGIETQYF.

As regards this clone: The sample has other DNA sequences that encode this CDR3 too. The chain joins TRBV27 to TRBJ2-1; D is undetermined. The germline V gene encodes CDR1 MNHEY and CDR2 SMNVEV (reference sequence). The CDR3 has 13 residues. Trimming shortened V by 2 bases and J by 3 bases, and 5 bases separated the two germline ends. In DNA, the CDR3 is TGTGCCAGCAGTTTAAACATCTACAATGAGCAGTTCTTC. This gives the protein CASSLNIYNEQFF.

This sequence joins TRBV27 and TRBJ2-1; D gene unclear. The CDR3 has 13 residues. V was trimmed by 3 bases and J by 4 bases, leaving 7 bases between them. CDR1 and CDR2 from the germline V gene are MNHEY and SMNVEV (reference sequence). For the CDR3, the DNA is TGTGCCAGCAGTTTGAACTTTTACAATGAGCAGTTCTTC. It specifies CASSLNFYNEQFF.

V gene TRBV5-6 combines with J gene TRBJ2-7; D not resolved. Germline-derived CDR1 and CDR2 are SGHDT and YYEEEE. This CDR3 is built from 13 residues. Trimming left V 0 bases short and J 3 bases short, with 7 bases between. CDR3 region: CASSLVSHYEQYF. The CDR3 DNA reads as TGTGCCAGCAGCTTGGTGTCGCACTACGAGCAGTACTTC.

The V call is TRBV28, the J call TRBJ2-7; the D call may be TRBD1 or TRBD2 (5 bases each). CDR1 MDHEN and CDR2 SYDVKM come from the germline V gene. The CDR3 has 14 amino acids. V lost 6 bases, J lost 6 bases, and 18 bases lay in between. CDR3 sequence (DNA): TGTGCCAGCAGGGATCCGGGGCTCGGGGTCGAGCAGTACTTC. This translates into CASRDPGLGVEQYF.

The gene calls are TRBV19 and TRBJ2-7; 10 positions match TRBD2. The CDR3 is made up of 16 amino acids. CDR1 LNHDA and CDR2 SQIVND come from the germline V gene (reference sequence). V lost 6 bases and J lost 0; bases outside the gene matches: 8. In nucleotides, the CDR3 is TGTGCCAGTAGCGGTTGGCCTAGCGGGAGCTCCTACGAGCAGTACTTC. Protein sequence: CASSGWPSGSSYEQYF.

The chain is built from TRBV9 and TRBJ2-7, with unresolved D. This CDR3 has 15 residues. Germline values: CDR1 SGDLS, CDR2 YYNGEE. V lost 3 bases to trimming and J lost 0 bases, with 13 bases between them. The CDR3 region is CASSADGRSSYEQYF. CDR3 DNA sequence: TGTGCCAGCAGCGCGGACGGACGGAGCTCCTACGAGCAGTACTTC.

J is TRBJ2-3 and V is TRBV9, with no clear D. This CDR3 comprises 13 residues. CDR1 and CDR2 (germline): SGDLS, YYNGEE. The ends were cut back, 4 bases at V and 12 bases at J, with 18 bases in the middle. The CDR3 nucleotides read TGTGCCAGCAGCCCTCTCAGGTCGACTGGCCAGTATTTT. As protein: CASSPLRSTGQYF.

The chain uses TRBV19 and TRBJ2-3, with 8 bases fitting TRBD2. From germline, CDR1 is LNHDA and CDR2 SQIVND (reference sequence). The CDR3 loop spans 15 amino acids. J gave up 2 bases and V 1 base, and 2 bases lay outside the gene matches. The DNA of the CDR3 is TGTGCCAGTAGTATAGCGGGAGGGGTCACAGATACGCAGTATTTT. Residues: CASSIAGGVTDTQYF.

The CDR3 is CASSQVFMNTEAFF. The CDR3, as DNA: TGCGCCAGCAGCCAAGTCTTCATGAACACTGAAGCTTTCTTT. The chain uses TRBV4-1 and TRBJ1-1; no clear D gene. Germline CDR1 is MGHRA and CDR2 is YSYEKL. Deletions cut 1 base from V and 0 bases from J, with 6 bases between. The CDR3 length is 14 residues.

The gene calls are TRBV6-5 and TRBJ2-1; TRBD2 aligns across 10 bases. Germline V gives CDR1 MNHEY, CDR2 SVGAGI. The CDR3 has 13 residues. With V trimmed by 2 bases and J by 15 bases, 7 bases remained unmatched. The CDR3 region has the DNA TGTGCCAGCAGTTACGCTAGCGGGAGTATGCCGTTCTTC. It codes for CASSYASGSMPFF.

The rearrangement uses TRBV29-1 and TRBJ2-2, with a weak D call TRBD1 (7 bases). V shed 7 bases and J shed 3 bases, with 12 bases lying between them. Germline V gene lookup returns CDR1 SQVTM and CDR2 ANQGSEA. CDR3 length equals 13 residues. CDR3 bases: TGCAGCGCCTTCAGGGGGGACACCGGGGAGCTGTTTTTT. Translation gives CSAFRGDTGELFF.

The chain joins TRBV14 to TRBJ2-3; D not resolved. CDR1 is SGHDN and CDR2 is FVKESK in the germline V gene. The CDR3 has 12 amino acids. V was clipped by 0 bases and J by 8 bases, with 6 bases between them. The DNA for the CDR3 is TGTGCCAGCAGCCAAGATTCGGTTACGCAGTATTTT. This translates into CASSQDSVTQYF.

This chain joins TRBV27 and TRBJ2-1; the match to TRBD2 covers 10 bases. After removal of 10 bases from V and 10 bases from J, the junction contained 13 bases not matched to a gene. Germline values: CDR1 MNHEY, CDR2 SMNVEV (reference sequence). The CDR3 covers 14 residues. The CDR3 is CATETSGAGPEQFF. The CDR3 DNA sequence: TGTGCCACGGAAACTAGCGGGGCAGGACCGGAGCAGTTCTTC.

The chain employs TRBV7-9 and TRBJ2-7, with 8 bases aligning to TRBD1. The CDR3 loop spans 15 amino acids. Unmatched junction bases numbered 6, after V lost 5 bases and J lost 0 bases. The germline CDR1 and CDR2 sequences are SEHNR and FQNEAQ (reference sequence). The CDR3 DNA reads TGTGCCAGCAGCCGGAGGACAGGGAACTCCTACGAGCAGTACTTC. As protein: CASSRRTGNSYEQYF.